This is a list of T cell receptor beta chains from one sample in a study of blood T cell repertoires in COVID-19. The table came from immunoSEQ multiplex PCR; TCRdb's copy has only in-frame clones and leaves some out. The data show approximately 170,000 clones, with 88% seen just once and 2% to 2.5% held by the top ten. The sample taken for sequencing was peripheral blood. The source is a man between 50 and 59 years old who had recovered from COVID-19. Each CDR3 is given with its conserved first and last residue. A D gene is named only where the DNA matches it firmly. Clone size is not always given. Where it is, it says once, few, many or a class for expanded clones.

d_gene,abundance,v_gene,j_gene,CDR3aa,CDR3nt
NA,NA,TRBV11-2,TRBJ2-7,CASSLDPGVLYEQYF,TGTGCCAGCAGCTTAGATCCGGGGGTTCTCTACGAGCAGTACTTC
TRBD1,NA,TRBV6-5,TRBJ1-1,CASSYSGGETEAFF,TGTGCCAGCAGTTACTCAGGGGGCGAGACTGAAGCTTTCTTT
NA,few,TRBV7-9,TRBJ1-2,CASSLSGGTWDGYTF,TGTGCCAGCAGCTTAAGTGGAGGGACGTGGGATGGCTACACCTTC
TRBD1,NA,TRBV5-4,TRBJ1-1,CASRPRTGEGEAFF,TGTGCCAGCAGACCACGGACAGGGGAGGGTGAAGCTTTCTTT
NA,NA,TRBV24-1,TRBJ2-7,CATSDLGPRGEQYF,TGTGCCACCAGTGATTTAGGCCCACGCGGCGAGCAGTACTTC
NA,NA,TRBV6-1,TRBJ1-5,CASSEQGRGQPQHF,TGTGCCAGCAGTGAACAGGGAAGAGGTCAGCCCCAGCATTTT
TRBD1,NA,TRBV5-6,TRBJ2-2,CASSSTGIGTGELFF,TGTGCCAGCAGCTCGACAGGGATAGGCACCGGGGAGCTGTTTTTT
NA,NA,TRBV11-2,TRBJ1-1,CASSLMGGRRAFF,TGTGCCAGCAGCCTCATGGGGGGGCGGCGAGCTTTCTTT
NA,NA,TRBV6-5,TRBJ1-1,CASKPGHRVNTEAFF,TGTGCCAGCAAGCCGGGACATCGGGTGAACACTGAAGCTTTCTTT
NA,NA,TRBV28,TRBJ1-5,CASSPIGGSFQPQHF,TGTGCCAGCAGTCCCATCGGGGGGTCATTTCAGCCCCAGCATTTT
NA,NA,TRBV24-1,TRBJ2-5,CATSETLGGGQETQYF,TGTGCCACCAGTGAAACCCTTGGGGGAGGCCAAGAGACCCAGTACTTC
NA,once,TRBV21-1,TRBJ2-7,CASSKDGRVAGGSYEQYF,NA
NA,once,TRBV10-1,TRBJ2-2,CASSPSSAGELFF,TGCGCCAGCAGTCCTTCTAGCGCCGGGGAGCTGTTTTTT
NA,NA,TRBV2,TRBJ1-5,CASRIGQNSNQPQHF,TGTGCCAGCAGGATAGGACAGAATAGCAATCAGCCCCAGCATTTT
NA,NA,TRBV6-5,TRBJ1-1,CASIYRKAPGTEAFF,TGTGCCAGCATCTACCGGAAGGCCCCGGGCACTGAAGCTTTCTTT
NA,NA,TRBV30,TRBJ1-4,CAWTGLAGSSEKLFF,TGTGCCTGGACCGGGCTAGCGGGGAGTTCTGAAAAACTGTTTTTT
NA,few,TRBV7-6,TRBJ2-3,CASSLEGQGGADTQYF,TGTGCCAGCAGCTTAGAGGGCCAGGGTGGCGCAGATACGCAGTATTTT
NA,NA,TRBV7-2,TRBJ1-2,CASSLVEDRKDLANYGYTF,TGTGCCAGCAGCTTAGTCGAAGACAGGAAGGACCTAGCTAACTATGGCTACACCTTC
TRBD2,once,TRBV5-4,TRBJ2-7,CASSSPPSGRGEQYF,TGTGCCAGCAGCTCCCCGCCAAGCGGGAGGGGTGAGCAGTACTTC
TRBD2,once,TRBV27,TRBJ2-7,CASSLRSLAGHEQYF,TGTGCCAGCAGCCTGAGGAGCCTAGCGGGACACGAGCAGTACTTC
TRBD2,NA,TRBV7-9,TRBJ2-7,CASSGHLERDGGYEQYF,TGTGCCAGCAGCGGACACCTGGAGCGGGATGGGGGCTACGAGCAGTACTTC
TRBD1,once,TRBV18,TRBJ1-4,CASSRTGPNNEKLFF,TGTGCCAGCTCACGGACAGGGCCGAATAATGAAAAACTGTTTTTT
TRBD1,NA,TRBV25-1,TRBJ1-3,CATHPGGRGNTIYF,TGTGCCACACATCCAGGGGGCAGAGGAAACACCATATATTTT
NA,NA,TRBV10-3,TRBJ2-4,CAISEGATRNIQYF,TGTGCCATCAGTGAAGGGGCGACACGAAACATTCAGTACTTC
TRBD1,NA,TRBV27,TRBJ2-7,CASSSLGTGAYEQYF,TGTGCCAGCAGTTCCCTCGGGACAGGGGCCTACGAGCAGTACTTC
NA,once,TRBV6-4,TRBJ2-1,CASSEGQTRGEQFF,TGTGCCAGCAGTGAGGGACAAACAAGGGGTGAGCAGTTCTTC
NA,NA,TRBV7-2,TRBJ2-2,CASSLAPGRTGELFF,TGTGCCAGCAGCTTAGCACCAGGGCGGACCGGGGAGCTGTTTTTT
NA,NA,TRBV11-2,TRBJ2-4,CASSLFGSQNIQYF,TGTGCCAGCAGCTTATTTGGGAGCCAAAACATTCAGTACTTC
NA,NA,TRBV5-8,TRBJ1-3,CASSLNAGGNTIYF,TGTGCCAGCAGCTTAAACGCAGGGGGAAACACCATATATTTT
TRBD2,NA,TRBV4-3,TRBJ2-3,CASSQDFAAGADTQYF,TGCGCCAGCAGCCAAGATTTCGCAGCGGGGGCAGATACGCAGTATTTT
NA,NA,TRBV4-1,TRBJ2-7,CASSPTPGVYEQYF,TGCGCCAGCAGCCCAACGCCAGGGGTGTACGAGCAGTACTTC
NA,once,TRBV3-1/TRBV3-2,TRBJ2-1,CASSPSSPSRPSSYNEQFF,TGTGCCAGCAGCCCCTCTAGTCCTTCTCGACCAAGCTCCTACAATGAGCAGTTCTTC
NA,NA,TRBV28,TRBJ2-5,CACPAGVVETQYF,TGTGCCTGCCCGGCAGGGGTGGTTGAGACCCAGTACTTC
TRBD2,NA,TRBV2,TRBJ2-2,CASSEAAGGPDTGELFF,TGTGCCAGCAGTGAAGCGGCGGGAGGGCCGGACACCGGGGAGCTGTTTTTT
TRBD1,NA,TRBV19,TRBJ1-1,CASSPGRQGVPEAFF,TGTGCCAGTAGTCCGGGACGACAGGGGGTTCCTGAAGCTTTCTTT
NA,NA,TRBV5-1,TRBJ1-3,CASSLQGTGNTIYF,TGCGCCAGCAGCCTACAGGGAACTGGAAACACCATATATTTT
TRBD1,NA,TRBV11-2,TRBJ1-1,CASSLEVTDRGRDSAFF,TGTGCCAGCAGCTTAGAGGTAACGGACAGGGGGCGGGATAGCGCTTTCTTT
NA,NA,TRBV18,TRBJ2-7,CASAASARYEQYF,TGTGCCAGCGCGGCTAGCGCCCGCTACGAGCAGTACTTC
TRBD1,NA,TRBV29-1,TRBJ2-2,CSAGPGTGSTGELFF,TGCAGCGCCGGTCCCGGGACAGGGTCTACCGGGGAGCTGTTTTTT
TRBD2,NA,TRBV7-6,TRBJ2-1,CASSRRTSGSNEQFF,TGTGCCAGCAGCCGACGGACTAGCGGGAGCAATGAGCAGTTCTTC
TRBD1,few,TRBV5-1,TRBJ2-5,CASSLDPGGRETQYF,TGCGCCAGCAGCTTGGATCCAGGGGGTAGGGAGACCCAGTACTTC
NA,NA,TRBV14,TRBJ2-5,CASSQASVQETQYF,TGTGCCAGCAGCCAAGCTAGCGTACAAGAGACCCAGTACTTC